This TCR beta chain was found in a study of sequential checkpoint blockade in melanoma. About the research overall: Patients were randomized 1:1 to nivolumab-then-ipilimumab or ipilimumab-then-nivolumab first-line.

TCRdb keeps only in-frame clones here, not all; method: immunoSEQ multiplex PCR. The sample contains some 5,100 clones, roughly 76% of which appear only once. Treatment defined: randomized to nivolumab then ipilimumab (arm A) or the reverse (arm B). This CDR3 has 19 residues. The V and J ends lost 2 bases and 2 bases respectively, with 24 bases between them. Germline-derived CDR1 and CDR2 are MNHEY and SMNVEV (reference sequence). The chain recombines TRBV27 with TRBJ2-5; D remains unclear. The TCR sequence derives from a human patient with melanoma. Some clones in this sample may be carry-over from other donors' samples. The sequencing here drew on CD8+ T cells sorted from blood (inferred from file names), taken from a patient given nivolumab and ipilimumab in sequence. The CDR3 reads CASSLGNPRRLGWQETQYF. The DNA of the CDR3 is TGTGCCAGCAGTTTAGGTAACCCGAGGCGCCTAGGATGGCAAGAGACCCAGTACTTC.